This T cell receptor beta chain derives from a study of T cell changes during pregnancy in multiple sclerosis. The assay was immunoSEQ multiplex PCR, and TCRdb's table has in-frame clones only and misses some. Of about 74,000 clones detected, about nine tenths appear once; the ten largest clones hold around 3.2%. The CDR3 covers 17 residues. Trimming at V came to 5 bases and at J to 1 base, leaving 5 bases not matched to a gene. Per the germline V gene, CDR1 is LNHDA and CDR2 is SQIVND (reference sequence). This TCR was recovered from a female donor with multiple sclerosis, enrolled in a pregnancy study. The input for sequencing was peripheral blood, taken before pregnancy. The chain couples TRBV19 to TRBJ2-5; 15 bases are shared with TRBD2. The CDR3 DNA reads as TGTGCCAGTAGTCCCCGGACTAGCGGGAGGGCCCAAGAGACCCAGTACTTC. Translation gives CASSPRTSGRAQETQYF.